A selection of T cell receptor beta chains follows, all from one sample in a study of neurological immune-mediated disorders. MiXCR was run by TCRdb on the 5' RACE reads, yielding one entry per CDR3 protein. The sample shows about 49,000 distinct CDR3 sequences, 10% of them seen only once. Sequenced sample: PBMCs. These receptors were collected from a woman aged 40-49 years in good health. The CDR3 runs from the conserved cysteine through the conserved F or W. The D gene is left open where the match is weak. A row's size may be missing; if present it is once, few, many or a size class.

length	D	J	V	size	DNA	CDR3
13	NA	TRBJ1-2	TRBV20-1	many	TGCAGTGCCATGGAGGTCGGAGCCTATGGCTACACCTTC	CSAMEVGAYGYTF
17	TRBD1	TRBJ2-1	TRBV30	many	TGTGCCTGGAGTGCGACAGGGATCGGCCCGCGTTACAATGAGCAGTTCTTC	CAWSATGIGPRYNEQFF
12	NA	TRBJ2-5	TRBV20-1	NA	TGCAGTGCTAGAACTCTAGGGGAGACCCAGTACTTC	CSARTLGETQYF
17	NA	TRBJ1-5	TRBV21-1	many	TGTGCCAGCAGCAATGAACAGGGGCATAGCGGCAATCAGCCCCAGCATTTT	CASSNEQGHSGNQPQHF
15	NA	TRBJ1-1	TRBV4-3	many	TGCGCCAGCAGCCCGGACCGGAGAATGAACACTGAAGCTTTCTTT	CASSPDRRMNTEAFF
14	NA	TRBJ1-5	TRBV12-3/TRBV12-4	many	TGTGCCAGCAGTTTCGCGGGTAGCAATCAGCCCCAGCATTTT	CASSFAGSNQPQHF
19	TRBD1	TRBJ2-3	TRBV9	NA	TGTGCCAGCAGCCCTAGGGTGGGACAGGGGGCCCCTGGCACAGATACGCAGTATTTT	CASSPRVGQGAPGTDTQYF
16	TRBD2	TRBJ2-1	TRBV5-1	many	TGCGCCAGCAGAACGACCGGGACTAGTTCCTACAATGAGCAGTTCTTC	CASRTTGTSSYNEQFF
13	NA	TRBJ2-5	TRBV19	many	TGTGCCAGTAGTCCACCCGGTGGGTACACCCAGTACTTC	CASSPPGGYTQYF
17	TRBD1	TRBJ1-1	TRBV7-8	many	TGTGCCAGCAGCTTAGATGCCCAGGGGGGAACGAACACTGAAGCTTTCTTT	CASSLDAQGGTNTEAFF
16	NA	TRBJ2-7	TRBV6-5	many	TGTGCCAGCAGTTCGGACAGCTATTACCCAGCCTACGAGCAGTACTTC	CASSSDSYYPAYEQYF
16	NA	TRBJ2-7	TRBV6-2/TRBV6-3	many	TGTGCCAGCAGACACCCGTCCGGGGAAACCTACTACGAGCAGTACTTC	CASRHPSGETYYEQYF
18	NA	TRBJ2-7	TRBV20-1	many	TGCAGTGCTAGAGCGTCGTTTACCAAGGGCTGGGGCACGAGGGAGCAGTACTTC	CSARASFTKGWGTREQYF
15	NA	TRBJ2-1	TRBV6-1	many	TGTGCCAGCTTACGGAACCCCCACTCCTACAATGAGCAGTTCTTC	CASLRNPHSYNEQFF
15	NA	TRBJ1-2	TRBV5-8	many	TGTGCCAGCAGCTCCCCGGGGTGGTGGGAAGACGGCTACACCTTC	CASSSPGWWEDGYTF
14	NA	TRBJ1-1	TRBV9	many	TGTGCCAGCAGCCCGGCGAGGGTGAACACTGAAGCTTTCTTT	CASSPARVNTEAFF
15	NA	TRBJ2-6	TRBV18	few	TGTGCCAGCTCACCAACCCAGTCTATGGCCAACGTCCTGACTTTC	CASSPTQSMANVLTF
17	TRBD2	TRBJ2-5	TRBV6-6	many	TGTGCCACCGAACCGGGACTAGCGGGGGGGCCCCAAGAGACCCAGTACTTC	CATEPGLAGGPQETQYF
14	TRBD1	TRBJ2-7	TRBV5-1	many	TGCGCCAGCAGCCCGCAGACAGGGACCTACGAGCAGTACTTC	CASSPQTGTYEQYF
17	NA	TRBJ2-2	TRBV9	many	TGTGCCAGCAGCGACCTAGGGTGGGCAGCGAACACCGGGGAGCTGTTTTTT	CASSDLGWAANTGELFF
14	TRBD1	TRBJ2-5	TRBV29-1	many	TGCAGCGTTGAGGACAGGGGGAGATGGGAGACCCAGTACTTC	CSVEDRGRWETQYF
15	NA	TRBJ2-5	TRBV5-1	many	TGCGCCAGCAGCTTGGATCAGGCAGGCCAAGAGACCCAGTACTTC	CASSLDQAGQETQYF
14	NA	TRBJ1-6	TRBV6-5	many	TGTGCCAGCAGTTATCGACACGGAAATTCACCCCTCCACTTT	CASSYRHGNSPLHF
15	TRBD1	TRBJ1-1	TRBV5-1	many	TGCGCCAGCAGCTTACCGGGACAGGGGAACACTGAAGCTTTCTTT	CASSLPGQGNTEAFF
13	NA	TRBJ2-7	TRBV5-1	few	TGCGCCAGCAGCTTGGCGGCCGTCTACGAGCAGTACTTC	CASSLAAVYEQYF
15	NA	TRBJ2-5	TRBV7-3	many	TGTGCCAGCAGCCCCCTGGGACGAACCGGGGAGACCCAGTACTTC	CASSPLGRTGETQYF
16	NA	TRBJ2-5	TRBV5-1	many	TGCGCCAGCAGCTTGGACCCCTGGGACACCCAAGAGACCCAGTACTTC	CASSLDPWDTQETQYF
15	NA	TRBJ2-7	TRBV4-2	many	TGTGCCAGCAGCCAACTCCCAGGGGAGTATTACGAGCAGTACTTC	CASSQLPGEYYEQYF
18	NA	TRBJ1-2	TRBV7-2	many	TGTGCCAGCAGCTTAAACCGGGTTCCTACCGCCGCTAACTATGGCTACACCTTC	CASSLNRVPTAANYGYTF
14	TRBD1	TRBJ1-2	TRBV9	many	TGTGCCAGCAGCGGGTTGACAGGGAACGGGGGCTACACCTTC	CASSGLTGNGGYTF
12	NA	TRBJ2-5	TRBV12-3/TRBV12-4	few	TGTGCCAGCAGTCCGAGCCCAGAGACCCAGTACTTC	CASSPSPETQYF
14	NA	TRBJ1-6	TRBV20-1	many	TGCAGTGCTAAGGGAGGTTCCTATAATTCACCCCTCCACTTT	CSAKGGSYNSPLHF
15	NA	TRBJ1-2	TRBV18	many	TGTGCCAGCTCACCACCGGAAGGCCCCAACTATGGCTACACCTTC	CASSPPEGPNYGYTF
13	NA	TRBJ1-6	TRBV3-1	many	TGTGCCAGCAGCCAAATTCCTATGGGCCCTGCCCACTTT	CASSQIPMGPAHF
16	NA	TRBJ2-5	TRBV7-8	many	TGTGCCAGCAGCTCGATGATGGGACGGACCCAAGAGACCCAGTACTTC	CASSSMMGRTQETQYF
15	TRBD1	TRBJ1-1	TRBV5-1	many	TGCGCCAGCAGCCCGGCCGGGACAGGGGACACTGAAGCTTTCTTT	CASSPAGTGDTEAFF
17	TRBD2	TRBJ2-1	TRBV5-1	NA	TGCGCCAGCAGCTGGCGAGGAGCGGGAGATCGGAACAATGAGCAGTTCTTC	CASSWRGAGDRNNEQFF
17	NA	TRBJ1-2	TRBV7-2	many	TGTGCCAGCAGCTCCAAGCCCCGTCGACAGGCTAACTATGGCTACACCTTC	CASSSKPRRQANYGYTF
15	NA	TRBJ2-1	TRBV27	many	TGTGCCAGCAGTTTAACGGCTAGTGGATACAATGAGCAGTTCTTC	CASSLTASGYNEQFF
15	NA	TRBJ2-3	TRBV10-3	many	TGTGCCACCGGACTTTCACGAATGGGCACAGATACGCAGTATTTT	CATGLSRMGTDTQYF
15	NA	TRBJ1-4	TRBV5-5	many	TGTGCCAGCAGCTTGGTTCCGGGGGAGAATGAAAAACTGTTTTTT	CASSLVPGENEKLFF
15	NA	TRBJ2-7	TRBV6-1	many	TGTGCCAGCAGTGGTAGTATGGGCAGGGCATACGAGCAGTACTTC	CASSGSMGRAYEQYF
15	NA	TRBJ2-7	TRBV6-1	NA	TGTGCCAGCAGTAAAACGGGACATACTTCCTACGAGCAGTACTTC	CASSKTGHTSYEQYF
15	NA	TRBJ1-1	TRBV3-1	many	NA	CASSPSGRANTEAFF
13	NA	TRBJ2-7	TRBV5-1	few	TGCGCCAGCACCCGTTACCCTAACTACGAGCAGTACTTC	CASTRYPNYEQYF
12	NA	TRBJ1-2	TRBV10-3	many	TGTGCCATCAGTGAGTTGCAGGGTGGCTACACCTTC	CAISELQGGYTF
13	TRBD2	TRBJ2-5	TRBV11-2	many	TGTGCCAGCAGCTCGGGACTAGGAGAGACCCAGTACTTC	CASSSGLGETQYF
15	TRBD2	TRBJ2-2	TRBV12-3/TRBV12-4	many	TGTGCCAGCAGTTTCCGGGGGGTGAACACCGGGGAGCTGTTTTTT	CASSFRGVNTGELFF
11	NA	TRBJ2-1	TRBV12-3/TRBV12-4	many	TGTGCCAGCAGGCCAGGCGCCGAGCAGTTCTTC	CASRPGAEQFF
17	NA	TRBJ1-6	TRBV7-8	many	TGTGCCAGCAGCTTAACAAGAGTTCGCTCCTATAATTCACCCCTCCACTTT	CASSLTRVRSYNSPLHF
15	NA	TRBJ2-5	TRBV9	many	TGTGCCAGCAGCGGAACGACACTCGGGGGAGAGACCCAGTACTTC	CASSGTTLGGETQYF
15	TRBD1	TRBJ2-2	TRBV4-1	many	TGCGCCAGCAGCCCCAGGACAGGGAACACCGGGGAGCTGTTTTTT	CASSPRTGNTGELFF
14	NA	TRBJ2-1	TRBV4-1	many	TGCGCCAGCAGCCAAGAAGTAGGCCGAAGTCTATCCTTCTTC	CASSQEVGRSLSFF
15	NA	TRBJ2-7	TRBV12-3/TRBV12-4	many	TGTGCCAGCAGTTTAGGAGACAGCCCGACCTACGAGCAGTACTTC	CASSLGDSPTYEQYF
15	TRBD2	TRBJ2-2	TRBV10-1	NA	TGCGCCAGCAGTTCTTATAGCGGGAGGACCGGGGAGCTGTTTTTT	CASSSYSGRTGELFF
12	NA	TRBJ1-1	TRBV3-1	many	TGTGCCAGCAGCCAAGGGGCAGAAAAAGCTTTCTTT	CASSQGAEKAFF
15	NA	TRBJ2-4	TRBV7-2	many	TGTGCCAGCAGCTCCGACCCCTTAGCCAAAAACATTCAGTACTTC	CASSSDPLAKNIQYF